This T cell receptor (beta chain) was captured in a study of cytomegalovirus exposure and HLA in healthy donors. PCR was performed using 60 Vbeta and 13 Jbeta primers. The data were produced by immunoSEQ multiplex PCR, yet TCRdb's version contains in-frame clones alone and is incomplete. Of some 190,000 clones listed, 80% are singletons. The CDR3 runs to 17 residues. Looked up from germline, CDR1 is LNHDA and CDR2 is SQIVND (reference sequence). J lost 3 bases, V lost 5 bases, and 10 bases had no gene match. Sequenced material: PBMCs. The chain employs TRBV19 and TRBJ2-2; 9 bases are shared with TRBD2. This TCR came from a woman aged 40 to 55 in good health and CMV-seronegative. CDR3 DNA sequence: TGTGCCAGTAGTTGGCTAGCGGGACAGCGGGACACCGGGGAGCTGTTTTTT. Protein product: CASSWLAGQRDTGELFF.